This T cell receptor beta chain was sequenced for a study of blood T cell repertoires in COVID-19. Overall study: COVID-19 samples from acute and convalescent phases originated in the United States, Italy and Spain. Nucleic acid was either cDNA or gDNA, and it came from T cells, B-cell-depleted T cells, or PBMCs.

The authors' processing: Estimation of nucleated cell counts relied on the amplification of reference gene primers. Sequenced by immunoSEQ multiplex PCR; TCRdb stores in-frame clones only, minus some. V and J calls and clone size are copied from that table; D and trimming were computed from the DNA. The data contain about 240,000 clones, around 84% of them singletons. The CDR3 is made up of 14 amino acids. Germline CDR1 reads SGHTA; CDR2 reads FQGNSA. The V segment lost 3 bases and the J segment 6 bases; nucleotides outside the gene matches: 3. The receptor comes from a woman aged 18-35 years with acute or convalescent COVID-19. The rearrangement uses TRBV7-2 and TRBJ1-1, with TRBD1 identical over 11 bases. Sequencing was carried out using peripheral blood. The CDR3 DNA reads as TGTGCCAGCAGCTTTGGGACAGGGGGATCTGAAGCTTTCTTT. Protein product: CASSFGTGGSEAFF.